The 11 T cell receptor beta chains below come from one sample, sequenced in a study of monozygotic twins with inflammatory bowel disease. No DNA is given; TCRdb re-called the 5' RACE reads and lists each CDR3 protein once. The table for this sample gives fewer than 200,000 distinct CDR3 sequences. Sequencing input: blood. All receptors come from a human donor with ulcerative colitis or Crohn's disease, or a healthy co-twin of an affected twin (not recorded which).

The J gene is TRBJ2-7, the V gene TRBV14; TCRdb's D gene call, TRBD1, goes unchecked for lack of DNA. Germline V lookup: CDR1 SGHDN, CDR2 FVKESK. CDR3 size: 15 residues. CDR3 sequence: CASSQAGGRSYEQYF.

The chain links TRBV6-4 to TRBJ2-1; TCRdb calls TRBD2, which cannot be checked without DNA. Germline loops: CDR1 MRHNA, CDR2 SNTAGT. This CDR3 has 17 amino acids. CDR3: CASSESLAGGTYNEQFF.

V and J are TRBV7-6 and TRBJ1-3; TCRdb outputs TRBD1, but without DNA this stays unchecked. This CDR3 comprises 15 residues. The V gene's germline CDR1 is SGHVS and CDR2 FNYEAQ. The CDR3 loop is CASSFGQLSGNTIYF.

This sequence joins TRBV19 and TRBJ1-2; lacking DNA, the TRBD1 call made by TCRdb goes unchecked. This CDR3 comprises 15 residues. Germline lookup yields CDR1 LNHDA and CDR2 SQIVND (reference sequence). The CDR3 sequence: CASRENRDRVSSYTF.

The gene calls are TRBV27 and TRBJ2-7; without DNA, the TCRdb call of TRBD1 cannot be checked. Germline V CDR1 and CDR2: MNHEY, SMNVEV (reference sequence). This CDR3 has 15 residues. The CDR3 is CASSQRETGYYEQYF.

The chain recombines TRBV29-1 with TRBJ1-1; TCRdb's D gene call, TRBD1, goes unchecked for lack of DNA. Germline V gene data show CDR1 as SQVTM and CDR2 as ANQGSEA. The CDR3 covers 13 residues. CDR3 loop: CSVHDPVGWEAFF.

CDR3 sequence: CASSSPGQLLNYGYTF. J is TRBJ1-2 and V is TRBV5-1; the TCRdb call, TRBD1, lacks DNA for checking. CDR1 and CDR2 (germline): SGHRS, YFSETQ. The CDR3 is 16 amino acids.

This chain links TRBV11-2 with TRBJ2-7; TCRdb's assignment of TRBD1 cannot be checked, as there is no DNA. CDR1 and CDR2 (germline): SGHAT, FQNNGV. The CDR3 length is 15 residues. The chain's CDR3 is CASSLTGTPSEEQYF.

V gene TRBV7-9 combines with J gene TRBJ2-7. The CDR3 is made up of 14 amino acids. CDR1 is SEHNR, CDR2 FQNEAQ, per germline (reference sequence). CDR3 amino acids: CASSLRKGPYEQYF.

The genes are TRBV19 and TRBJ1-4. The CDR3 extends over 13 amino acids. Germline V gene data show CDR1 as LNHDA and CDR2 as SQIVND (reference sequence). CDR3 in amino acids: CASSTGRDEKLFF.

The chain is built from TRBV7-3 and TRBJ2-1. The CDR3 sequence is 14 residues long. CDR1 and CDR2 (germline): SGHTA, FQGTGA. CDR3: CASSQGRRYNEQFF.